This T cell receptor (beta chain) was sequenced during a study of graft-versus-host responses after intestinal transplantation (dated by TCRdb to the early 2020s). Background for the entire study: The transplants that recipients received were multivisceral, liver-intestinal, or isolated intestinal. All recipients received anti-thymocyte globulin induction followed by maintenance tacrolimus and steroids for around three years. Graft-versus-host and host-versus-graft alloreactive T cell clones were tracked in the graft, circulation and bone marrow after intestinal transplantation using bulk TCR-beta CDR3 sequencing. Alloreactive clones were identified by sequencing pre-transplant mixed lymphocyte reaction products and comparing these products with unstimulated pre-transplant donor and recipient T cells. A cohort of roughly 25 intestinal transplant recipients, including one retransplant, was enrolled, and 3 patients lacking pretransplant specimens were excluded. A peak of at least 4% donor T cells among recipient peripheral blood mononuclear cells was the definition used for donor T cell macrochimerism. Samples from a few later patients were sequenced in-house on an Illumina MiSeq with MiXCR processing rather than by the commercial service.

The paper's findings and limits, for the study overall: Early after transplant, declines in HvG clones were associated with peak levels of circulating GvH clones. GvH clones were found in recipient bone marrow, and some of the GvH clones appeared earlier in ileal mucosa or blood, which is consistent with an intestinal mucosal origin. The conclusions were limited by the relatively low number and heterogeneity of the intestinal transplant patients. Patients with donor T cell macrochimerism had high GvH to HvG T cell clonal ratios in their allografts.

To isolate intraepithelial and lamina propria lymphocytes from graft specimens, dithiothreitol, EDTA incubations and collagenase D digestion were used. Bulk TCR-beta sequencing was performed on serial intestinal graft biopsy specimens collected as late as 600 days after transplant. The library was produced with the immunoSEQ multiplex PCR assay. Adaptive Biotechnologies carried out high-throughput TCR-beta CDR3 sequencing of genomic DNA for most patients. Per the source publication's procedure: Adaptive's ImmunoSEQ software supplied the TCR sequencing data for under 20 patients, while MiXCR and VDJtools were used to process a few other patients. CDR3 nucleotide sequences shared between donor and recipient were removed because the origin of such sequences could not be assigned. To count as alloreactive, a clone needed at least 2-fold expansion over unstimulated cells and a minimum CFSE-low frequency of 0.002% (template counts) or 0.001% (read counts). Clones were considered mappable if detected in sequenced pre-transplant spleen, lymph node, or MLR CFSE-low populations of the donor or recipient. The cumulative frequency of alloreactive clones was calculated as a percentage of all sequences, weighted by copy number. The clones in this table, taken by TCRdb from immuneACCESS, are in-frame only. Not every clone is retained; where verified, under half of the shortfall comes from an unresolved V gene, and the cause of the rest is unknown. V and J calls and clone size come straight from that table; D and trimming were deduced from the DNA. The sample table shows 50,000 to 75,000 clones, and around 90% are seen once. Around 1.8% of the sample goes to the ten largest clones.

A single count supports this clone. Its antigen target is currently unknown. Per-nucleotide qualities are absent, and no much larger clonotype sits a single base away. The sequence was obtained from a human patient who received an intestinal transplant, so some T cells may come from the graft donor. The sample in question was ileum tissue, obtained more than 350 days after transplant.

Here is the DNA: TGCGCCAGCAGCTTGGAAGGGGTTCAGCCCCAGCATTTT. It translates as CASSLEGVQPQHF. Recombination joined TRBV5-1 with TRBJ1-5, with a weak D call of TRBD1 (5 bases match). Trimming costs V 0 bases and J 6 bases, and their ends lie 7 bases apart. CDR1 and CDR2 are read off the germline V gene as SGHRS and YFSETQ. CDR3 length: 13 amino acids, cysteine to phenylalanine. Only the CDR3 DNA is retained, 39 bases long and in frame from the first base.